These T cell receptor beta chains were read from a single sample in a study of T cell responses to AZD1222 COVID-19 vaccine. The protocol was immunoSEQ multiplex PCR, while the TCRdb copy is restricted to in-frame clones and leaves out a portion. The sample holds about 130,000 clones, roughly 86% seen once. The sequencing used peripheral blood, collected on day 0 of AZD1222 vaccination. These receptors were obtained from an adult in good health. Both conserved end residues are part of each CDR3. D genes are given only for firm matches. Expanded clones are given a class, and other clones once, few, many or no size at all.

clone size,J gene,V gene,D gene,CDR3 DNA,CDR3 protein
NA,TRBJ2-1,TRBV7-2,TRBD2,TGTGCCAGCAGCTTAGAGCGGGGGCGCTCCTACAATGAGCAGTTCTTC,CASSLERGRSYNEQFF
NA,TRBJ2-3,TRBV19,NA,TGTGCCAGTAGTACCCCTCTGAGGGACCCCACAGATACGCAGTATTTT,CASSTPLRDPTDTQYF
NA,TRBJ2-1,TRBV19,NA,TGTGCCGGTCGCAAACAGGTAACTCATAGATACAATGAGCAGTTCTTC,CAGRKQVTHRYNEQFF
NA,TRBJ1-5,TRBV27,TRBD1,TGTGCCAGCAGTTTTGGACAGGGGGTCGGCAATCAGCCCCAGCATTTT,CASSFGQGVGNQPQHF
NA,TRBJ1-6,TRBV27,NA,TGTGCCAGCAGTTTATCCGGGAATTCACCCCTCCACTTT,CASSLSGNSPLHF
NA,TRBJ2-1,TRBV5-1,TRBD2,TGCGCCAGCAGATTGAGCGGGGGCCACTCCCTCGAGCAGTTCTTC,CASRLSGGHSLEQFF
NA,TRBJ2-7,TRBV27,NA,TGTGCCAGCAGTTTTTCAGGGGCCCTCTACGAGCAGTACTTC,CASSFSGALYEQYF
NA,TRBJ1-2,TRBV30,NA,TGTGCCTGGAGTGTAGGGGACACTAGTGGAGGCTACACCTTC,CAWSVGDTSGGYTF
once,TRBJ2-3,TRBV18,NA,TGTGCCAGCTCGCGTAGTGAGGGGACAGATACGCAGTATTTT,CASSRSEGTDTQYF
NA,TRBJ2-2,TRBV5-1,NA,TGCGCCAGCAGCTTGGGCCTCACGAACACCGGGGAGCTGTTTTTT,CASSLGLTNTGELFF
NA,TRBJ1-2,TRBV9,NA,TGTGCCAGCAGCGTAGATCGGGAATCCTATGGCTACACCTTC,CASSVDRESYGYTF
NA,TRBJ1-5,TRBV28,TRBD1,TGTGCCAGCAGTCACCAACAGGGGGGTAGCAATCAGCCCCAGCATTTT,CASSHQQGGSNQPQHF
NA,TRBJ1-2,TRBV6-2/TRBV6-3,NA,TGTGCCAGCAGCCTCAGGGAGAGGAACTATGGCTACACCTTC,CASSLRERNYGYTF
NA,TRBJ2-3,TRBV27,TRBD1,TGTGCCAGCAGTTCCAGGGGGCCGGGCTTGAGCACAGATACGCAGTATTTT,CASSSRGPGLSTDTQYF
NA,TRBJ2-5,TRBV6-2/TRBV6-3,TRBD2,TGTGCCAGCAGTGACTTTAGCGGGAGATCAGAGACCCAGTACTTC,CASSDFSGRSETQYF
NA,TRBJ1-1,TRBV7-9,TRBD1,TGTGCCAGCAGAAGGGGGCCTGAAGCTTTCTTT,CASRRGPEAFF
NA,TRBJ1-3,TRBV5-6,NA,TGTGCCAGCAGCTTGGCAGCGACCTCTGGAAACACCATATATTTT,CASSLAATSGNTIYF
NA,TRBJ2-3,TRBV4-1,NA,TGCGCCAGCAGCCAAGATCAAGGGGTAGCGGGCACAGATACGCAGTATTTT,CASSQDQGVAGTDTQYF
NA,TRBJ2-3,TRBV28,TRBD2,TGTGCCAGCAGTCCCCCGTCGATAGCGGGAACGACAGATACGCAGTATTTT,CASSPPSIAGTTDTQYF
NA,TRBJ2-5,TRBV20-1,NA,TGCAGTGTTCCGGGGGAGACCCAGTACTTC,CSVPGETQYF
once,TRBJ1-3,TRBV4-1,NA,TGCGCCAGCAGCCAAGTCCTTCAGGGTTCCCACTCTGGAAACACCATATATTTT,CASSQVLQGSHSGNTIYF
NA,TRBJ2-7,TRBV10-3,NA,TGTGCCAACAGCCCGGGAACACAGGGCTCCTACGAGCAGTACTTC,CANSPGTQGSYEQYF
NA,TRBJ2-5,TRBV11-2,NA,TGTGCCAGCAGCTTAACCCAAGAGACCCAGTACTTC,CASSLTQETQYF
few,TRBJ2-2,TRBV9,NA,TGTGCCAGCAGCGTAGCAGGGCCCGGGGAGCTGTTTTTT,CASSVAGPGELFF
NA,TRBJ1-6,TRBV5-8,NA,TGTGCCAGCAGCTTGATTAGAGGGGTTACCTATAATTCACCCCTCCACTTT,CASSLIRGVTYNSPLHF
NA,TRBJ2-1,TRBV29-1,NA,TGCAGCGGCCTGGGGGCGGGAGTCGGCAATGAGCAGTTCTTC,CSGLGAGVGNEQFF
few,TRBJ2-7,TRBV6-2/TRBV6-3,NA,TGTGCCAGCAGCATTGGAAACGAGCAGTACTTC,CASSIGNEQYF
NA,TRBJ1-4,TRBV5-1,NA,TGCGCCAGCAGCTTGGCAGGTGCAACTAATGAAAAACTGTTTTTT,CASSLAGATNEKLFF
few,TRBJ1-2,TRBV3-1/TRBV3-2,TRBD1,TGTGCCAGCAGCCAAGATCAGGTACAGGGGTGGAGTGGCTACACCTTC,CASSQDQVQGWSGYTF
NA,TRBJ2-7,TRBV7-8,NA,TGTGCCAGCAGCCGAAGGGACGGAGCCTACGAGCAGTACTTC,CASSRRDGAYEQYF
NA,TRBJ1-3,TRBV9,NA,TGTGCCAGCAGCGTTAACAGGGAAGGAAGTCGAAACACCATATATTTT,CASSVNREGSRNTIYF